This T cell receptor (beta chain) was profiled in a study of metastatic and nonmetastatic thyroid tumors (dated by TCRdb to about 2020). With regard to the full study: Repertoires were compared across peripheral blood and tumor or nodule tissue samples from malignant and benign thyroid patients. On the study overall, not on this receptor specifically: TCR beta diversity was reported as significantly higher in malignant tumors than in benign nodules, in both blood and tumor samples.

The library was obtained by PCR. The instrument given in TCRdb is Illumina HiSeq 4000. High-throughput sequencing was used to profile the TCR beta-chain CDR3 region of every patient. The original methods were these. CDR3 differences across clinicopathological groups were used to build a classifier for discriminating distant-metastatic papillary thyroid cancer patients. The Shannon index was used to assess repertoire diversity, and the Morisita-Horn index was used to assess tumor-blood repertoire similarity. TCRdb trimmed public reads at Q25 via fastp, called clones via MiXCR and kept in-frame beta chains. It is TCRdb's table, rather than the study itself, that gives the V and J calls and clone size. The sample table shows fewer than 20,000 clones, and 15% to 17% are seen once. The ten largest clones represent 17% of the sample. None of the patients had been given any treatment before thyroid surgery. Using T-cell receptor beta sequencing, the study looked back at clinical samples from patients collected from about 2011 to 2018.

V was cut back by 4 bases and J by 4 bases, leaving a gap of 18 bases between them. Reading from cysteine to phenylalanine, the CDR3 counts 16 amino acids. Only the CDR3 DNA is retained, 48 bases long and in frame from the first base. Sequences SGHRS (CDR1) and YFSETQ (CDR2) are obtained from the germline V gene. This clone was observed many times. There is no known antigen for this receptor. The input lacks base qualities; no much larger clone sits a single base away. Source material: blood. The chain links TRBV5-1 with TRBJ2-1, with no confident D gene call. The receptor was derived from a female donor with papillary thyroid cancer or a benign thyroid nodule (not recorded which). Some clones in this sample may be carry-over from other donors' samples. At the DNA level, the sequence is TGCGCCAGCAGCGCCCCTTCCGCCGAGCGATACAATGAGCAGTTCTTC. Its protein product is CASSAPSAERYNEQFF.